This entry features one T cell receptor beta chain sequence. The target of this receptor is not known. Possible read error: a much larger clone is one base away. Interpreted using the paper, the time point label stands for: newly diagnosed GD, antithyroid drugs for less than 3 months. For both TCR sequencing and RNA sequencing, RNA was extracted from PBMCs using TRIzol. The diagnosis of Graves' disease was made according to American Thyroid Association guidelines. Patients for the study were recruited at an endocrinology department in Xi'an, China. Each patient gave around 9.2 milliliters of peripheral blood, collected in an EDTA anticoagulant tube. Ficoll Paque Plus density gradient separation was used to isolate PBMCs, and no further T cell sorting was done. An Agilent 2100 Bioanalyzer and agarose gel were used to check RNA quality, and a NanoDrop 2000 was used to measure RNA concentration. This entry is derived from a study of regulatory T cells in long-lasting Graves disease (dated by TCRdb to about 2021). Background on the whole study: Patients with newly diagnosed Graves' disease had been on antithyroid drugs for under 3 months. Patients with persistent Graves' disease were compared with patients with newly diagnosed Graves' disease using TCR sequencing and RNA sequencing of peripheral blood. The study was registered as a clinical trial and conducted in China. TCR sequencing covered some 13 persistent and approximately 20 newly diagnosed Graves' disease patients, some 35 samples in total. Overall study outcomes, separate from this receptor: The authors acknowledged the small sample size as a limitation that may reduce accuracy. Peripheral blood alone was examined, since thyroid tissue, which constituted the primary lesion, could not be accessed. Persistent Graves' disease patients showed lower TCR Shannon entropy and fewer highly expanded clones than newly diagnosed patients, suggesting clonal expansion. More public clonotypes were shared among persistent patients (over 2,500) than among newly diagnosed patients (approximately 1,000). Only the TCR beta chain was sequenced and analyzed.

Libraries were built with multiplex PCR. This sample was sequenced with an Illumina HiSeq 4000. TCR beta libraries were built with iRepertoire HTBI primers and Arm-PCR amplification of CDR3 regions. Gel purification was performed on PCR products prior to sequencing. Turning to the authors' computational methods: A total of 62 TRBV and 14 TRBJ segments were identified across samples and were used for gene usage analysis of CDR3 amino acid clonotypes. COPE and FqMerger were used to merge filtered high-quality paired reads into contigs. BLAST was used to align contigs to IMGT TRBV, TRBD and TRBJ reference genes, and CDR3 was defined according to IMGT. Any clonotype with a frequency above 0.1% was counted as a highly expanded clone. Shannon entropy served as the measure of repertoire diversity, while the Gini coefficient captured V-J evenness. Clonotypes shared by more than one individual were considered public. In-frame beta chains were kept once TCRdb had trimmed the public reads at Q25 with fastp and called clones with MiXCR. When rows share a CDR3 protein, they turn into one entry using the most common DNA and genes. The V and J calls, along with clone size, are taken from TCRdb and not from the paper's own processing. This sample has just over 600,000 distinct CDR3 sequences in its table, and roughly 15% of those were observed once. The ten most abundant clones make up around 18% of the sample.

These same data were also listed under a study on T cells in Graves' hyperthyroidism and ophthalmopathy. The second paper states: Graves' hyperthyroidism was defined as stable when no progression to ophthalmopathy occurred over 18 months of follow-up. Hyperthyroidism patients were aged 18 to 65 years and newly diagnosed, with disease duration of less than 2 months. Any patient with an uncontrolled infection, another autoimmune disease, pregnancy or lactation was excluded. Diagnoses were based on clinical symptoms, serum thyroxine and TRAb, thyroid ultrasound and orbital computed tomography. A first-round RT-PCR of the TCR CDR3 used the HTBI primer set with the Qiagen OneStep RT-PCR kit. Blood samples also contained most of the expanded thyroid clonotypes (frequency above 0.001), which suggests that blood repertoires may reflect thyroid immune responses. A 13 V-J signature model separated ophthalmopathy from stable hyperthyroidism, with about 90% sensitivity and roughly 84% specificity in cross-validation and 80%/75% in testing. In validation, the model predicted progression to ophthalmopathy a median of approximately 6.3 months before onset, with about 64% sensitivity and just under 75% specificity. A discovery cohort of 95 to 100 patients, approximately 45 with Graves' ophthalmopathy and over 55 with stable Graves' hyperthyroidism, was used to find distinguishing TCR V-J signatures. Whether ophthalmopathy could be predicted prospectively was tested in an independent validation cohort made up of roughly 19 hyperthyroidism patients plus 17 patients who later progressed to ophthalmopathy. For training and testing, the 100 or so patients in the discovery cohort were randomly divided in a 7:3 ratio. In addition, the study compared T-cell repertoires in thyroid tissue and in blood from a handful of Graves' hyperthyroidism patients. Following sampling, methimazole starting at 30 mg daily was given to hyperthyroidism patients, and high-dose intravenous methylprednisolone was given to ophthalmopathy patients. Libraries were constructed in a second round of multiplex PCR, after which size selection and purification were carried out. Paired-end sequencing of the libraries was performed with 100 bp reads on an Illumina HiSeq2000. Raw data were processed with SOAPnuke, discarding reads with adapters, uncalled bases, mean Phred below 15, or no exact constant-primer or identifier match. COPE v1.2.5 was used to merge high-quality paired reads, and clonotypes were defined as unique nucleotide sequences. MiTCR v1.1 was used to align clonotypes to the IMGT TRBV, TRBD and TRBJ reference segments. Analysis was restricted to V-J combinations with a frequency above 0.0001, which covered roughly 99% of repertoires. A TCS score was defined as the ratio between F50 (clonal expansion) and ExV (chaos), using BLOSUM62-based TCRdist between CDR3 peptides within each V-J. Welch's t-statistics and random forest reduced 514 V-J features to 13, which were used in a naive Bayes classifier (R e1071). No statistical method was used to set the sample size in advance, and investigators knew the group allocation. The paper reports TCR Vbeta CDR3 sequencing of about 140 peripheral blood samples: approximately 41 ophthalmopathy, under 85 hyperthyroidism and around 17 progressor patients.

The receptor comes from a woman between 25 and 40 years old with Graves disease. Donor details come from another sample of the same person, matched by shared clones. The source material was peripheral blood mononuclear cells (PBMCs), sampled at new diagnosis, from a patient treated with antithyroid drugs.

The CDR3 reads as follows: CASSLWRRINPPLHF. DNA sequence: TGTGCCAGCAGTTTATGGCGTCGGATAAATCCACCCCTCCACTTT. This receptor chain uses TRBV28 and TRBJ1-6, with the D gene not confidently named. Looking up the germline V gene yields CDR1 MDHEN and CDR2 SYDVKM. V is shortened by 0 bases, J by 11 bases, and the region joining them spans 14 bases. The cysteine opens and the phenylalanine closes a CDR3 of 15 amino acids. Only the CDR3 DNA is retained, 45 bases long and in frame from the first base.